These 17 T cell receptor beta chains were all obtained from the same sample, sequenced in a study of blood T cell repertoires in COVID-19. The method was immunoSEQ multiplex PCR; TCRdb's version includes in-frame clones alone and lacks a portion of them. The sample yields around 100,000 clones, 89% seen once. Sequences were obtained from peripheral blood. Every receptor here comes from a man in his sixties with COVID-19, enrolled during active disease.

The chain recombines TRBV28 with TRBJ2-3; 10 positions match TRBD2. V shed 7 bases, J shed 4 bases, and the junction held 17 bases outside the gene matches. CDR3 length: 18 residues. Per germline, CDR1 MDHEN and CDR2 SYDVKM. For the CDR3, the DNA is TGTGCCAGCACCATCGGGCTAGCGGGAGCCCCAGGGCCAGATACGCAGTATTTT. It codes for CASTIGLAGAPGPDTQYF.

V and J are TRBV30 and TRBJ1-2; 12 nucleotides line up with TRBD1. Trimming at V came to 6 bases and at J to 6 bases, leaving 11 bases not matched to a gene. The CDR3 spans 15 residues. Germline assignment: CDR1 GTSNPN and CDR2 SVGIG (reference sequence). CDR3 sequence reads: CACSRRGQGANGYTF. CDR3 nucleotides: TGTGCCTGCTCCCGACGGGGACAGGGGGCAAATGGCTACACCTTC.

The chain couples TRBV6-4 to TRBJ2-1; the D gene is possibly TRBD2 (6 bases). Germline CDR1 reads MRHNA; CDR2 reads SNTAGT. V was shortened by 3 bases and J by 7 bases, with 16 bases between the two germline ends. This CDR3 has 15 amino acids. The CDR3 coding sequence is TGTGCCAGCAGTGATCGACCCGGGAGACGGAATGAGCAGTTCTTC. This gives the protein CASSDRPGRRNEQFF.

The rearrangement uses TRBV7-3 and TRBJ1-6; D is undetermined. Germline assignment: CDR1 SGHTA and CDR2 FQGTGA. The CDR3 is made up of 13 amino acids. Deletions cut 0 bases from V and 8 bases from J, with 5 bases between. The CDR3 DNA reads as TGTGCCAGCAGCTTAACAGCCTATTCACCCCTCCACTTT. This sequence encodes CASSLTAYSPLHF.

The chain links TRBV19 to TRBJ1-3; the D gene is possibly TRBD1 (5 bases). V lost 3 bases and J 3 bases, leaving 9 bases between the germline ends. The CDR3 has 14 amino acids. CDR1 is LNHDA, CDR2 SQIVND, per germline (reference sequence). This chain's CDR3 is CASSMGGNGNTIYF. CDR3 sequence (DNA): TGTGCCAGTAGTATGGGGGGAAATGGAAACACCATATATTTT. The full variable domain, its missing parts supplied by reference TRBV19 and TRBJ1-3, is DGGITQSPKYLFRKEGQNVTLSCEQNLNHDAMYWYRQDPGQGLRLIYYSQIVNDFQKGDIAEGYSVSREKKESFPLTVTSAQKNPTAFYLCASSMGGNGNTIYFGEGSWLTVV.

This clone was seen repeatedly, ten times or more. This sequence joins TRBV6-1 and TRBJ1-3, with D tentatively TRBD1 (5 bases). Trimming pared 3 bases from V and 2 bases from J, leaving 8 bases between. Looked up from germline, CDR1 is MNHNS and CDR2 is SASEGT. The CDR3 totals 14 residues. CDR3: CASSDGGAGNTIYF. The CDR3, as DNA: TGTGCCAGCAGTGATGGAGGGGCTGGAAACACCATATATTTT.

The chain is built from TRBV3-1 (or the pseudogene TRBV3-2) and TRBJ2-1; TRBD1 might be the D (5 bases). V lost 5 bases and J lost 4, with 12 bases in between. Germline V lookup: CDR1 LGHDT, CDR2 YNNKEL (reference sequence). The CDR3 runs to 14 residues. Here the CDR3 DNA reads TGTGCCAGCAGCTTAGGGGCCGGATACAATGAGCAGTTCTTC. This sequence encodes CASSLGAGYNEQFF.

This chain connects TRBV4-3 to TRBJ2-1; D not resolved. Germline-derived CDR1 and CDR2 are LGHNA and YSLEER. V gave up 0 bases and J gave up 9 bases, with 12 bases separating them. This CDR3 is built from 14 residues. The chain's CDR3 is CASSQDKPPSEQFF. Here the CDR3 DNA reads TGCGCCAGCAGCCAAGATAAGCCCCCGAGTGAGCAGTTCTTC.

This rearrangement joins TRBV15 to TRBJ2-3; the D is unclear. This CDR3 comprises 14 residues. Germline-derived CDR1 and CDR2 are LNHNV and YYDKDF (reference sequence). V was clipped by 5 bases and J by 4 bases, with 13 bases between them. CDR3: CATSGLSSSDTQYF. The CDR3 DNA reads TGTGCCACCAGCGGCCTCTCTAGTTCAGATACGCAGTATTTT.

The chain uses TRBV20-1 and TRBJ2-1; 9 positions agree with TRBD2. The length of the CDR3 is 14 residues. The V gene end was trimmed by 3 bases and the J gene end by 5 bases; junction bases not matched to a gene: 5. Germline V gives CDR1 DFQATT, CDR2 SNEGSKA (reference sequence). The CDR3 nucleotides are TGCAGTGCTAGTTTTAGCGGGAGTCACAATGAGCAGTTCTTC. It encodes CSASFSGSHNEQFF.

The chain uses TRBV5-6 and TRBJ2-1; D perhaps matches TRBD2 (5 bases). CDR1 and CDR2 from the germline V gene are SGHDT and YYEEEE. The CDR3 is 14 amino acids. Trimming shortened V by 7 bases and J by 2 bases, and 13 bases separated the two germline ends. This chain's CDR3 is CASRAEATYNEQFF. CDR3 bases: TGTGCCAGCCGAGCGGAGGCAACCTACAATGAGCAGTTCTTC.

This clone appeared a few times. This chain joins TRBV6-5 and TRBJ1-2; 8 bases are shared with TRBD1. V shed 6 bases, J shed 4 bases, and the junction held 7 bases outside the gene matches. Germline V gene data show CDR1 as MNHEY and CDR2 as SVGAGI. The CDR3 has 14 amino acids. The CDR3 DNA follows: TGTGCCAGCAGGGCGGACAGGGCCGGCTATGGCTACACCTTC. It is translated as CASRADRAGYGYTF.

CDR3: CASSESTSPGGELFF. The CDR3 region has the DNA TGTGCCAGCAGTGAATCTACTAGCCCGGGCGGGGAGCTGTTTTTT. V is TRBV6-1 and J is TRBJ2-2; maybe TRBD2 (6 bases). V lost 2 bases and J 7 bases, leaving 14 bases between the germline ends. Germline-derived CDR1 and CDR2 are MNHNS and SASEGT. The CDR3 has 15 amino acids.

This rearrangement joins TRBV12-3 or TRBV12-4 to TRBJ2-2; no definite D call. The CDR3 is 12 residues long. V gave up 9 bases and J gave up 6 bases, with 11 bases separating them. This CDR3 reads CASQFYPGELFF. CDR3 DNA: TGTGCCAGTCAGTTTTACCCCGGGGAGCTGTTTTTT.

The chain is built from TRBV4-3 and TRBJ1-2; TRBD1 matches at 7 bases. CDR1 LGHNA and CDR2 YSLEER come from the germline V gene. The CDR3 contains 16 residues. Trimming took 4 bases from V and 4 from J; bases not matched to a gene: 12. In nucleotides, the CDR3 is TGCGCCAGCAGCCCCAAGATAGGGACAGCTGGCTATGGCTACACCTTC. It codes for CASSPKIGTAGYGYTF.

DNA for the CDR3: TGTGCCAGCACCGGAACTAGCGGGAGGTCCTACAATGAGCAGTTCTTC. It translates to CASTGTSGRSYNEQFF. The chain has TRBV7-2 and TRBJ2-1; TRBD2 matches at 12 bases. The V gene end was trimmed by 7 bases and the J gene end by 1 base; junction bases not matched to a gene: 5. Germline CDR1 reads SGHTA; CDR2 reads FQGNSA. The CDR3 covers 16 residues.

The gene calls are TRBV9 and TRBJ1-1; D is uncertain. The germline V gene has CDR1 SGDLS and CDR2 YYNGEE. CDR3 length equals 14 residues. V was cut by 0 bases and J by 3 bases, with 9 bases left in between. CDR3 sequence reads: CASSVGRHHTEAFF. DNA for the CDR3: TGTGCCAGCAGCGTAGGAAGACACCACACTGAAGCTTTCTTT.